A single sample gave rise to the 5 T cell receptor beta chains below, sequenced in a study of blood T cell repertoires in COVID-19. Sequencing was performed with immunoSEQ multiplex PCR; in TCRdb, only in-frame clones are kept and a portion is missing. The sample has 340,000 or so clones; more than 75% are singletons. The specimen was peripheral blood. All receptors derive from a man aged 45-60 years with active or convalescent COVID-19.

V gene TRBV2 combines with J gene TRBJ1-2; 8 bases are shared with TRBD1. Trimming at V came to 4 bases and at J to 4 bases, leaving 2 bases not matched to a gene. This CDR3 is built from 13 residues. Germline V gene data show CDR1 as SNHLY and CDR2 as FYNNEI. CDR3: CASSGQGPYGYTF. CDR3 DNA: TGTGCCAGCAGTGGACAGGGGCCCTATGGCTACACCTTC. Filled out from reference TRBV2 and TRBJ1-2, the complete variable domain reads EPEVTQTPSHQVTQMGQEVILRCVPISNHLYFYWYRQILGQKVEFLVSFYNNEISEKSEIFDDQFSVERPDGSNFTLKIRSTKLEDSAMYFCASSGQGPYGYTFGSGTRLTVV.

The rearrangement uses TRBV18 and TRBJ2-5; no reliable D call. Germline V gene lookup returns CDR1 KGHSH and CDR2 LQKENI. The CDR3 contains 17 residues. V gave up 0 bases and J gave up 5 bases, with 19 bases separating them. CDR3 DNA sequence: TGTGCCAGCTCACCACCCTATTACGACACCCATGGGGAGACCCAGTACTTC. Translated: CASSPPYYDTHGETQYF.

The chain is built from TRBV29-1 and TRBJ2-7; 8 bases align to TRBD1. Per the germline V gene, CDR1 is SQVTM and CDR2 is ANQGSEA. V lost 4 bases to trimming and J lost 2 bases; unmatched junction nucleotides: 7. This CDR3 has 14 amino acids. CDR3 sequence: CSVAPDREPYEQYF. The CDR3 nucleotides read TGCAGCGTTGCGCCGGACAGGGAGCCCTACGAGCAGTACTTC.

V gene TRBV28 combines with J gene TRBJ2-7; 9 bases agree with TRBD2. CDR1 is MDHEN and CDR2 is SYDVKM in the germline V gene. The J segment lost 3 bases and the V segment lost 2 bases, leaving 2 bases of the junction unmatched. The CDR3 contains 14 residues. The CDR3 nucleotides are TGTGCCAGCAGTTTAGTACTAGCGGGCTACGAGCAGTACTTC. This gives the protein CASSLVLAGYEQYF. Together with reference TRBV28 and TRBJ2-7, the CDR3 gives the full variable domain: DVKVTQSSRYLVKRTGEKVFLECVQDMDHENMFWYRQDPGLGLRLIYFSYDVKMKEKGDIPEGYSVSREKKERFSLILESASTNQTSMYLCASSLVLAGYEQYFGPGTRLTVT.

This chain connects TRBV28 to TRBJ1-5, with D unresolved. V lost 2 bases and J 1 base, leaving 6 bases between the germline ends. CDR3 length: 14 amino acids. Germline values: CDR1 MDHEN, CDR2 SYDVKM. CDR3 DNA sequence: TGTGCCAGCAGTTTACAGATAAGCAATCAGCCCCAGCATTTT. The encoded protein is CASSLQISNQPQHF.